This T cell receptor (beta chain) was found in a study of OX40 agonist ivuxolimab in advanced cancers. Study-wide results and limits: In a subset of nonresponders, normalized T-cell clonal expansion was also low.

This clone was seen only a few times. The antigen is not known. TCRdb's table, derived via immunoSEQ multiplex PCR, lists solely in-frame clones and lacks some. The sample holds approximately 40,000 clones, 88% seen once. The CDR3 spans 14 residues. The V end lost 0 bases, the J end lost 5 bases, and 9 bases lay between the germline ends. CDR1 and CDR2 from the germline V gene are MGHRA and YSYEKL. This clonotype was sampled from an adult with an advanced solid tumor such as melanoma, head and neck, liver or kidney cancer. The specimen was CD4+ or CD8+ T cells sorted from blood, collected in a trial of the OX40 agonist ivuxolimab. V gene TRBV4-1 combines with J gene TRBJ2-3; D is unclear. Written as DNA, the CDR3 is TGCGCCAGCAGCCAAGAAGTCCCGCAAGATACGCAGTATTTT. The encoded protein is CASSQEVPQDTQYF.